One T cell receptor (beta chain) is described in this entry. Its antigen has not been determined. Base quality data are lacking; no much larger clone is found one base away. As encoded in the germline V gene, CDR1 is SGDLS while CDR2 is YYNGEE. V and J are truncated by 4 bases and 6 bases respectively, leaving an intervening sequence of 22 bases. The CDR3 contains 16 residues, cysteine and phenylalanine counted. The entry retains the CDR3 DNA only, 48 bases that are in frame from base 1. This entry belongs to a study of cytomegalovirus exposure and HLA in healthy donors (dated by TCRdb to about 2017). As for the study more broadly: According to an earlier analysis of 550 to 750 of the donors, about 179 million T cells yielded over 100 million unique TCR beta sequences and approximately 300 Gb of sequence data. Around 300 gigabases of sequencing data and approximately 84 million unique TCR sequences were included in an early release covering several hundred HLA-typed donors. The genetic ancestry cluster associated with self-reported Caucasian donors included about 81% of the 300 to 400 genotyped donors. The study was designed to test whether signatures of past pathogen exposure could be identified by cataloging public T cell receptors. The study profiled the T cell repertoires of about 720 subjects by immunosequencing and related them to cytomegalovirus serostatus. Along with the roughly 670-subject first cohort, a separate validation cohort of 120 different subjects was used. The study combined high-throughput TCR immunosequencing, statistical association of individual TCRs with disease status, and machine learning to predict cytomegalovirus infection status. A later analysis re-examined previously published TCR beta repertoires from 500 to 700 donors and added high-resolution HLA genotyping to investigate patterns of TCR occurrence. In the later analysis, no new phenotypic data were used to find candidate immune exposures; instead, reliance was placed on TCR beta sequences and their occurrence across donors. In an earlier analysis of 587 of the donors, high-throughput TCR beta sequencing was used to judge whether each TCR beta V gene segment behaved as functional or pseudogenic. Donor age, sex, ethnicity and CMV serostatus were compiled alongside the repertoire data. Genome-wide SNP genotypes for about 60% of the roughly 670 donors were used in a later genetic analysis, which treated that subset as a discovery cohort. All discovery cohort repertoires had been generated on a single sequencing platform. HLA typing covered class I and class II loci at four-digit resolution. Typing coverage varied by locus: roughly 629-640 donors for A, B, C, DRB1 and DQB1; more than 500 for DQA1; nearly 610 for DPA1; 450 to 480 for DPB1. Because of strong linkage in the cohort, roughly five DR-DQ haplotypes were treated as single units for association and clustering. Across some 400 genotyped donors of the cohort, an average of about 250,000 unique TCR beta nucleotide sequences per donor were sequenced, and around 20% of those sequences were non-productive.

Broad study findings and their caveats: When HLA alleles, especially DR and DQ, strongly co-occurred, attributing TCR associations to individual alleles was difficult. In a later analysis, TCR association rates were found to vary across HLA loci, with the most associated TCRs seen for DRB1 alleles and the fewest for HLA-C alleles. CMV serostatus was the only immune exposure information available for the cohort. Presence/absence analyses assumed roughly uniform sequencing depth across donors, an assumption that may not hold. According to a later genetic analysis, donors in an Asian-associated ancestry cluster had fewer N-insertions in productive TCRs than the approximately 650-donor mean. Because HLA typing was missing for some donors at each locus, association tests included only the typed subset. A further reported finding was that TCR beta sequences accurately predicted the HLA-A and HLA-B alleles for most subjects in the first cohort. V-gene and J-gene trimming of TCR beta chains was associated with a missense DCLRE1C variant in a later genetic analysis, and the association was replicated in an independent cohort. Broadly in line with IMGT annotations, most TCR beta V segments showed up in productive rearrangements about 87% or about 30% of the time in an earlier analysis of around 600 of the donors. A total of 150 to 200 TCR beta chains were listed by the study as associated with cytomegalovirus. In a later analysis, HLA-associated TCR beta chains showed more clonal expansion and lower generation probabilities than non-associated chains that were equally common. In both the original and validation cohorts, the classifier was reported to diagnose cytomegalovirus status with high specificity and sensitivity. The 87-base-pair reads could not distinguish some IMGT-functional V segments, including TRBV6-2 and TRBV6-3, so those segments were excluded. Because counts were too low, 15 to 20 rarely observed V segments, including chromosome 9 orphons, were left out of the earlier analysis of 500 to 650 of the donors. The sequencing pipeline was judged likely to have produced a cluster of highly shared sequence variants as a technical artifact. Across donors, most TCR sequences were observed very rarely, whereas some public TCRs were present in many individuals. Three of the identified cytomegalovirus-associated TCR beta chains were confirmed in vitro to be specific for cytomegalovirus antigens. According to a later analysis, most CMV-associated TCR beta chains appeared to be HLA-restricted, and the HLA associations seemed to be driven largely by CMV exposure. A later analysis reported that several top co-occurrence clusters appeared linked to parvovirus B19, influenza, CMV and Epstein-Barr virus. The cohort was sequenced for TCR beta chains only, and without alpha or paired-chain data the features that could be detected were limited. Linkage disequilibrium might explain the correlated functional status among segregating V segments, but an unknown experimental factor could not be ruled out. At a false discovery rate of 0.05, a later analysis linked 16,000 or so TCR beta sequences to specific HLA alleles. It was suggested by the authors that the approach could potentially be generalized to other disease states and immunological phenotypes.

Library preparation was by the immunoSEQ multiplex PCR assay. For the multiplex PCR, a mixture combining 60 forward primers for TCR Vbeta segments and 13 reverse primers for TCR Jbeta segments was used. A multiplex PCR assay on genomic DNA amplified the CDR3 region of rearranged TCR beta genes. The amplified TCR beta libraries were sequenced on the Illumina HiSeq System as 87-base-pair reads. On the study's bioinformatics: Across the 670 or so repertoires, a later analysis counted approximately 83 million unique TCR beta chains, approximately 12 million of which were shared by at least two donors. Raw reads were error-corrected and collapsed into unique sequences with a nearest-neighbor algorithm that merged closely related sequences to remove PCR and sequencing errors. Alignment of CDR3 sequences to IMGT reference sequences was used to assign V, D and J gene segments. For a sequence to be retained, a match of at least six nucleotides was required to both a V gene segment and a J gene segment. A rearrangement was called productive if the CDR3 had no stop codons and remained in frame with V and J, and every other rearrangement was called non-productive. CDR3 was defined according to IMGT convention as the region running from the second conserved V-encoded cysteine to the conserved J-encoded phenylalanine. The earlier analysis of some 600 of the donors excluded sequences that lacked an unambiguous match to a single V gene segment. An earlier analysis of around 600 of the donors classified V segments as functional when productive rearrangements were above 56.7% and as segregating when the standard deviation between donors was above 5%. To diagnose cytomegalovirus status from the catalog of TCR beta chain sequences, a statistical classification framework was built. A later analysis assigned V and J genes by comparing TCR nucleotide sequences with IMGT/GENE-DB human TR gene sequences. The TCRdist pipeline was used in a later analysis to assign CDR3 sequences and most-parsimonious VDJ recombination scenarios. In a later analysis, every TCR beta chain was defined by the combination of its CDR3 amino acid sequence and its V-gene family, and reads without a unique V-gene family were dropped. A later analysis removed 500 to 600 highly shared, low-generation-probability nucleotide sequences to deal with suspected cross-contamination and a sequencing artifact. A later analysis calculated a clonal expansion index for each public chain from normalized within-repertoire ranks of inferred template counts. Generation probabilities in a later analysis came from a VDJ recombination model fitted to out-of-frame rearrangements, and those results were checked against IGoR. In a later analysis, TCR-TCR, TCR-HLA and TCR-CMV co-occurrence was scored with hypergeometric tests, and a repertoire-size bias correction was applied to TCR pairs. False discovery rates were estimated in a later analysis by permuting HLA or CMV assignments 20 times. A later analysis grouped co-occurring TCRs with DBSCAN, adding TCRdist sequence similarity when clustering within HLA-allele-positive subsets. Co-occurrence clustering excluded repertoires with fewer than 30,000 or more than 120,000 public chains, plus five with anomalous nucleotide sharing. TCRdb stores this immuneACCESS table with in-frame sequences only. Part of the clones is absent; in the studies checked, under half of the shortfall reflects unresolved V genes, and no reason is known for the rest. The DNA was the basis for D and trimming; V, J and clone size are from that table. Within this sample are under 200,000 clones, with over 65% of them counted one time only. The ten largest clones capture more than 2% of the sample.

The cohort comprised 670 or so healthy bone marrow donors. Cohort members were all nominally healthy when sampled, although unrecorded immune exposures were likely present. The donor tested CMV seronegative, placing the donor among the 352 seronegative members of the cohort. A peripheral blood sample was provided by each donor, and peripheral blood mononuclear cells were used for TCR beta sequencing. The Qiagen DNeasy Blood Extraction Kit was used to extract genomic DNA from the blood cell samples. This sequence originates from a man aged 55 to 69 in good health and CMV-seronegative. The specimen sequenced was PBMCs. The sequence is built from TRBV9 and TRBJ2-5; TRBD2 is a weak D gene call, 9 bases matching. This receptor has the CDR3 CASSQGASGNQQTQYF. The base sequence is TGTGCCAGCAGCCAGGGGGCTAGCGGGAACCAGCAGACCCAGTACTTC.